Included here is one T cell receptor beta chain sequence, with context. This clonotype showed up just a few times. The clone's antigen remains unknown. Just one base apart from a much larger clone, this may be a read error. The method was 5' RACE. TCRdb shows the sequencer as Illumina HiSeq 2500. The second PCR ran for about 6 to 11 cycles and used a J-beta primer mix along with a sample-barcoded 5' primer. Each TCR beta cDNA molecule received a unique molecular identifier from a template-switch 5' adaptor carrying 12 random nucleotides. Each sample yielded at least 2.5 million CDR3-containing paired-end reads. All of the RNA was converted into first-strand cDNA using the Mint cDNA synthesis kit, with a TRBC-specific oligonucleotide serving as the primer. All cDNA was treated with uracil-DNA glycosylase and then went through a first 18-cycle PCR with the universal primers M1SS and BC2_uni_R. As for the authors' bioinformatics: For normalization, 1 million high-quality reads were randomly selected from each sample, with every read carrying a distinct molecular identifier. Reads sharing molecular identifiers were discarded rather than binned into consensus sequences. MiTCR, set to a Q25 quality threshold and the strictest error-elimination algorithm, was used for CDR3 identification, clonotype clustering and error correction. Lower-bound total TCR beta diversity was estimated with a nonparametric unseen species model using Euler transformation. The raw public reads went through TCRdb reprocessing: fastp at Q25, MiXCR clone calling, in-frame beta chains kept. CDR3 protein sequences are deduplicated, and each keeps its most common genes and DNA. TCRdb's processing, not the authors', yielded these V and J calls. For this sample the table gives under 1,100,000 distinct CDR3 sequences, of which around 27% were detected only once. The ten most abundant clones make up approximately 0.7% of the sample.

From its cysteine to its phenylalanine, the CDR3 spans 12 amino acids. CDR3 DNA only is kept here, 36 bases in frame from base 1. According to the germline V gene, CDR1 reads SGHAT and CDR2 reads FQNNGV. The donors were roughly 40 Caucasian individuals from Russia, aged 6 to 90 years, who were systemically healthy. Each donor gave roughly 9 milliliters of peripheral blood, drawn into EDTA-treated Vacutainer tubes. Ficoll-Paque density-gradient centrifugation was used to isolate PBMCs, with at least 6 million per sample. Trizol reagent was used to extract total RNA from PBMCs, with at least 6 micrograms per sample. For every donor, an aliquot of PBMCs went through flow cytometry to measure the percentages of naive CD45RAhigh/CD27high T cells. The sample is drawn from a study of blood T cells in healthy people across ages (dated by TCRdb to between 2015 and 2017). Background for the entire study: In model experiments, roughly one uniquely barcoded TCR beta cDNA molecule per two T cells was captured by template switching. The study measured age-related changes in TCR beta repertoire diversity using deep sequencing normalized with unique cDNA molecular identifiers. Donors were grouped into four age groups: young (average approximately 15 years), middle-aged (around 39), aged (roughly 67) and long-lived (approximately 75). Using the same blood draw, the study looked at two additional independent replicas of 1 million unique cDNA reads for two donors, one aged 18 to 30 and the other aged 80 or older. The paper as a whole reports these results and caveats: There was a strong correlation between observed TCR beta diversity and the percentage of naive T cells measured by flow cytometry. Because the CMV infection status of the donors was unknown, age-related changes in expanded clonotypes may potentially have been confounded. Compared with the aged group, the long-lived group had more naive CD4+ T cells, fewer expanded clones and increased TCR diversity, suggesting age selection. Estimates of total diversity from one million sequenced T cells were regarded as lower bounds and underestimates. Bulk unsorted PBMC profiling prevented conclusive comparison of naive and antigen-experienced compartments. As age increased, observed TCR beta diversity per million T cells dropped in a roughly linear way, and a significant reduction was already evident by age roughly 40.

The sample also formed part of further work on T cells of mothers and their children. The second study's paper adds: Nine systemically healthy Caucasian individuals, comprising three mothers and their six children, were included as donors. cDNA synthesis used all of the extracted RNA, with roughly 1.6 ug of RNA in each 15 ul reaction. In the second PCR, the M1S primer added sample barcodes and 2-4 random nucleotides. More than 8.5 million TCR beta CDR3 reads were obtained from each mother, and about 3 million reads were obtained from each child. Thymic selection shapes the output of TCR recombination in a similar way in related and unrelated pairs, and inherited differences have a minor effect. Normalized repertoire overlap was always slightly but never significantly higher in related than unrelated mother-child pairs. No persistent microchimeric T cell clones were found, with a detection sensitivity of roughly 99 clones per million clonotypes. Deep NGS was used in the study to compare the TCR beta repertoires of mothers and children and to look for features that separate related mother-child pairs from unrelated individuals. The mean age was roughly 36 +/- 4 years for the mothers and approximately 11 +/- 4 years for the children. After adapter ligation was performed with NEBNext reagents, the libraries were sequenced on an Illumina HiSeq 2000 with 100+100 nt paired-end reads. To prevent cross-contamination, the mother and child libraries were prepared one month apart and sequenced in separate runs. Each donor had between roughly 450,000 and 2,100,000 distinct TCR beta clonotypes identified. Naive TCR beta clonotypes were estimated from low-frequency clonotypes matched to each donor's FACS-determined naive share, without sorting.

The chain is assembled from TRBV11-2 and TRBJ2-5; D gene: possibly TRBD1, on 5 matching bases. The specimen was blood. This TCR came from a girl aged 2-15 years in good health. The CDR3 reads CASSLVGDEQLF. The DNA sequence is as follows: TGTGCCAGCAGCTTAGTAGGGGATGAGCAGCTCTTC.